Listed here are 23 T cell receptor beta chains from one sample, sequenced in a study of blood T cell repertoires in COVID-19. Repertoires were generated with immunoSEQ multiplex PCR, while TCRdb's copy carries only in-frame clones and drops some. Among roughly 300,000 clones listed, more than 75% were seen once. Sample: peripheral blood. The source is a woman in her forties or fifties who had recovered from COVID-19.

J is TRBJ1-3 and V is TRBV15, with D perhaps TRBD1 (6 bases). Trimming pared 0 bases from V and 0 bases from J, leaving 12 bases between. The CDR3 is made up of 17 amino acids. CDR1 is LNHNV, CDR2 YYDKDF, per germline (reference sequence). CDR3 bases: TGTGCCACCAGCAGAGATGGGGGGGGCCTCTCTGGAAACACCATATATTTT. It yields the protein CATSRDGGGLSGNTIYF.

V usage is TRBV28 and J usage is TRBJ2-2; D is perhaps TRBD2 (6 bases). The V and J ends lost 6 bases and 3 bases respectively, with 14 bases between them. Germline values: CDR1 MDHEN, CDR2 SYDVKM. The CDR3 spans 15 residues. The CDR3 DNA follows: TGTGCCAGCAGGGGGGGAGACAGCGACACCGGGGAGCTGTTTTTT. This encodes CASRGGDSDTGELFF.

The table lists this clone with a few counts. This chain uses TRBV27 with TRBJ1-2; unclear D gene. V lost 6 bases, J lost 2 bases, and 16 bases lay in between. The germline V gene has CDR1 MNHEY and CDR2 SMNVEV (reference sequence). The CDR3 extends over 15 amino acids. CDR3: CASSPYRNSNYGYTF. CDR3 nucleotides: TGTGCCAGCAGCCCATACAGAAACTCCAACTATGGCTACACCTTC.

The chain employs TRBV6-5 and TRBJ1-5; D unresolved. The germline V and J ends were trimmed by 2 bases and 0 bases, with 8 bases remaining between them. The CDR3 runs 15 residues. Germline loops: CDR1 MNHEY, CDR2 SVGAGI. DNA for the CDR3: TGTGCCAGCAGTTACAGCTACTCTAGCAATCAGCCCCAGCATTTT. Encoded protein: CASSYSYSSNQPQHF.

The CDR3 DNA follows: TGTGCCAGCAGCCCCTTGGGGGGTAGCGGCACAGATACGCAGTATTTT. This translates into CASSPLGGSGTDTQYF. V gene TRBV7-7 combines with J gene TRBJ2-3; D may be TRBD2 (6 bases). Germline values: CDR1 SSHAT, CDR2 FNYEAQ (reference sequence). The CDR3 extends over 16 amino acids. Trimming stripped 5 bases from V and 1 base from J, with 16 bases between.

This clone was detected only once. The rearrangement uses TRBV5-1 and TRBJ1-1; D gene uncertain. CDR1 and CDR2 (germline): SGHRS, YFSETQ. The CDR3 has 13 residues. Between the trimmed V and J ends, which lost 0 bases and 4 bases, there was a span of 7 bases. In DNA, the CDR3 is TGCGCCAGCAGCTTGGTCTCCGGCACTGAAGCTTTCTTT. It yields the protein CASSLVSGTEAFF.

This chain connects TRBV7-3 to TRBJ1-1; 7 bases are shared with TRBD1. The V and J ends lost 5 bases and 6 bases, in that order; junction bases with no gene match: 15. The CDR3 totals 16 residues. CDR1 is SGHTA, CDR2 FQGTGA, per germline. CDR3 sequence (DNA): TGTGCCAGCAGCCCCCGGGGTGAGGGGGCGCGTGCTGAAGCTTTCTTT. Protein product: CASSPRGEGARAEAFF.

The genes are TRBV3-1 (or the pseudogene TRBV3-2) and TRBJ1-2, with a possible D match to TRBD1 (6 bases). The germline V gene encodes CDR1 LGHDT and CDR2 YNNKEL (reference sequence). The CDR3 has 15 amino acids. Between the trimmed V and J ends, which lost 0 bases and 5 bases, there was a span of 13 bases. The CDR3 coding sequence is TGTGCCAGCAGCCAAGATTGGGGGCGCAGGTATGGCTACACCTTC. Translation: CASSQDWGRRYGYTF.

The chain combines TRBV7-2 with TRBJ1-2, with TRBD1 matching over 7 bases. CDR3 length: 15 amino acids. After removal of 4 bases from V and 2 bases from J, the junction contained 7 bases not matched to a gene. Germline CDR1 SGHTA, CDR2 FQGNSA. CDR3 in amino acids: CASSWRTGSNYGYTF. DNA for the CDR3: TGTGCCAGCAGCTGGAGGACAGGTAGCAACTATGGCTACACCTTC.

This CDR3 reads CASSSRQGGFRNTIYF. CDR3 bases: TGCGCCAGCAGCTCGCGCCAGGGAGGGTTTAGGAACACCATATATTTT. This rearrangement joins TRBV5-1 to TRBJ1-3, with a tentative D call TRBD1 (5 bases). V lost 3 bases, J lost 7 bases, and 20 bases lay in between. CDR3 length: 16 residues. CDR1 SGHRS and CDR2 YFSETQ come from the germline V gene.

The chain is built from TRBV27 and TRBJ2-7; D is unclear. Trimming pared 10 bases from V and 2 bases from J, leaving 18 bases between. This CDR3 is built from 14 residues. CDR1 is MNHEY and CDR2 is SMNVEV in the germline V gene (reference sequence). CDR3 nucleotide sequence: TGTGCCACCCAACCGCGAACTCTTACCTACGAGCAGTACTTC. Encoded protein: CATQPRTLTYEQYF.

The chain carries TRBV9 and TRBJ2-7; perhaps TRBD1 as D (6 bases). Deletions cut 4 bases from V and 1 base from J, with 18 bases between. Germline V gene lookup returns CDR1 SGDLS and CDR2 YYNGEE. This CDR3 is built from 16 residues. CDR3 coding DNA: TGTGCCAGCAGCCCCGAGGGGGTTACACTTTCCTACGAGCAGTACTTC. Translation: CASSPEGVTLSYEQYF.

The chain uses TRBV5-6 and TRBJ2-3, with D possibly being TRBD2 (6 bases). This CDR3 comprises 15 residues. V was cut by 6 bases and J by 4 bases, with 18 bases left in between. Germline V gives CDR1 SGHDT, CDR2 YYEEEE. The CDR3 loop is CASTKRLDYADTQYF. CDR3 nucleotide sequence: TGTGCCAGCACCAAAAGACTAGATTATGCAGATACGCAGTATTTT.

The chain combines TRBV18 with TRBJ2-7; D perhaps matches TRBD1 (5 bases). This CDR3 is 13 amino acids long. Germline CDR1 reads KGHSH; CDR2 reads LQKENI. Trimming pared 3 bases from V and 3 bases from J, leaving 9 bases between. As DNA, the CDR3 is TGTGCCAGCTCACCCGGACAAGTCTACGAGCAGTACTTC. It is translated as CASSPGQVYEQYF.

For this clone: Other DNA variants within this sample encode the same CDR3. The chain recombines TRBV12-3 or TRBV12-4 with TRBJ1-2; 7 nucleotides agree with TRBD1. After removal of 3 bases from V and 2 bases from J, the junction contained 0 bases not matched to a gene. CDR3 length: 13 residues. The CDR3 bases are TGTGCCAGCAGTTTGGGACAGAACTATGGCTACACCTTC. It specifies CASSLGQNYGYTF.

Only one count was recorded for this clone. The V gene is TRBV28, the J gene TRBJ1-1; TRBD1 agrees at 8 bases. The V gene end was trimmed by 3 bases and the J gene end by 7 bases; junction bases not matched to a gene: 7. The germline CDR1 and CDR2 sequences are MDHEN and SYDVKM. The CDR3 is made up of 14 amino acids. CDR3 sequence: CASSLVDRVNEAFF. The CDR3 bases are TGTGCCAGCAGTTTGGTGGACAGGGTAAATGAAGCTTTCTTT.

V and J are TRBV18 and TRBJ2-1; 8 bases align to TRBD2. V lost 3 bases to trimming and J lost 10 bases; unmatched junction nucleotides: 8. Per the germline V gene, CDR1 is KGHSH and CDR2 is LQKENI. The CDR3 has 14 amino acids. The CDR3 DNA reads as TGTGCCAGCTCACCGGGGCTAGCGGGCGGCGAGCAGTTCTTC. Amino acid sequence: CASSPGLAGGEQFF. Looking up the rest from reference TRBV18 and TRBJ2-1 gives the full variable domain: NAGVMQNPRHLVRRRGQEARLRCSPMKGHSHVYWYRQLPEEGLKFMVYLQKENIIDESGMPKERFSAEFPKEGPSILRIQQVVRGDSAAYFCASSPGLAGGEQFFGPGTRLTVL.

This chain links TRBV10-3 with TRBJ1-1; D ambiguous. CDR1 is ENHRY and CDR2 is SYGVKD in the germline V gene. The CDR3 has 14 residues. Trimming shortened V by 5 bases and J by 1 base, and 11 bases separated the two germline ends. The CDR3 sequence: CAISKTTGNTEAFF. For the CDR3, the DNA is TGTGCCATCAGTAAGACGACGGGGAACACTGAAGCTTTCTTT.

The V gene is TRBV19, the J gene TRBJ2-1, with 9 bases fitting TRBD2. The germline V gene has CDR1 LNHDA and CDR2 SQIVND (reference sequence). Losses at the gene ends were 6 bases for V and 6 bases for J; bases not matched to a gene: 9. CDR3 length: 15 amino acids. CDR3 sequence: CASRLAGGDLNEQFF. As DNA, the CDR3 is TGTGCCAGTAGACTGGCGGGGGGGGATCTCAATGAGCAGTTCTTC.

The rearrangement joins TRBV6-1 to TRBJ1-4; D call uncertain. CDR3 length: 15 residues. Germline loops: CDR1 MNHNS, CDR2 SASEGT. V gave up 3 bases and J gave up 0 bases, with 8 bases separating them. The CDR3 here is CASSERSATNEKLFF. Written as DNA, the CDR3 is TGTGCCAGCAGTGAGCGTTCGGCAACTAATGAAAAACTGTTTTTT.

The chain is built from TRBV7-2 and TRBJ2-7, with D tentatively TRBD2 (5 bases). V lost 5 bases to trimming and J lost 0 bases, with 5 bases between them. The germline V gene encodes CDR1 SGHTA and CDR2 FQGNSA. This CDR3 spans 12 amino acids. In DNA form, the CDR3 reads TGTGCCAGCAGCGGAGGCTCCTACGAGCAGTACTTC. This encodes CASSGGSYEQYF.

The chain couples TRBV27 to TRBJ2-7, with D unclear. This CDR3 contains 15 residues. V was clipped by 5 bases and J by 2 bases, with 16 bases between them. Per germline, CDR1 MNHEY and CDR2 SMNVEV (reference sequence). The CDR3 bases are TGTGCCAGCAGTCCAACACTTCCTCGGGCCTACGAGCAGTACTTC. Protein sequence: CASSPTLPRAYEQYF.

This clone was detected only a few times. The rearrangement joins TRBV7-9 to TRBJ2-1, with TRBD2 identical over 12 bases. J lost 4 bases, V lost 5 bases, and 3 bases had no gene match. Germline CDR1 SEHNR, CDR2 FQNEAQ (reference sequence). The CDR3 covers 15 residues. The CDR3 nucleotides are TGTGCCAGCAGCCACGGACTAGCGGGGTACAATGAGCAGTTCTTC. Amino acids: CASSHGLAGYNEQFF.